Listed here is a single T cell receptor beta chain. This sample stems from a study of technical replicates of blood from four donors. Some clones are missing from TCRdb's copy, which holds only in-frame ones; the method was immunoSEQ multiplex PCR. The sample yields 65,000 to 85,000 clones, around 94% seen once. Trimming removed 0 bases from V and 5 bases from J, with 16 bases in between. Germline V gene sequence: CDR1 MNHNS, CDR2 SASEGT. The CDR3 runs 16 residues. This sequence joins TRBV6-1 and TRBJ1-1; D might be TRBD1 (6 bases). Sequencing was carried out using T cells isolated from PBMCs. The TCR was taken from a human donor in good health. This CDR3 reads CASSEAWVGGVTEAFF. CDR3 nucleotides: TGTGCCAGCAGTGAAGCGTGGGTAGGGGGTGTGACTGAAGCTTTCTTT.